One and the same sample provided the 18 T cell receptor beta chains below, sequenced in a study of response to subunit inactivated influenza vaccine. TCRdb independently ran MiXCR on the RT-PCR reads; one entry per CDR3 protein. The repertoire has more than 550,000 distinct CDR3 sequences, approximately 11% of them found once; the top ten carry approximately 10%. These data also formed part of another study, on T cells expressing NK-cell markers. That paper notes: Libraries used 5'RACE template switching adding universal primer site and UMIs.

The specimen comprised PBMCs from blood, sampled on the day of vaccination. These receptor sequences come from a man in his fifties who received an inactivated influenza vaccine.

This clonotype was counted a few times. The chain has TRBV11-2 and TRBJ2-5, with 14 nucleotides matching TRBD2. V gave up 5 bases and J gave up 2 bases; unmatched junction bases: 7. This CDR3 contains 17 residues. In germline, CDR1 is SGHAT, CDR2 FQNNGV. The CDR3 DNA follows: TGTGCCAGCAGCCCGGGGACTAGCGGGAGTTTGCAAGAGACCCAGTACTTC. Residues: CASSPGTSGSLQETQYF.

This clonotype was observed a few times. The chain combines TRBV15 with TRBJ1-1, with D perhaps matching TRBD1 (6 bases). Germline lookup yields CDR1 LNHNV and CDR2 YYDKDF (reference sequence). This CDR3 is 14 amino acids long. V was clipped by 2 bases and J by 1 base, with 8 bases between them. CDR3 sequence (DNA): TGTGCCACCAGCAGAACAGGGTCGAACACTGAAGCTTTCTTT. It specifies CATSRTGSNTEAFF.

There are many counts of this clonotype. The V gene is TRBV7-2, the J gene TRBJ2-7; 8 bases match TRBD1. Per the germline V gene, CDR1 is SGHTA and CDR2 is FQGNSA. Trimming took 3 bases from V and 1 from J; bases not matched to a gene: 8. This CDR3 has 16 residues. The chain's CDR3 is CASSFLLGQASYEQYF. The CDR3 nucleotides read TGTGCCAGCAGCTTTCTACTGGGACAGGCTTCCTACGAGCAGTACTTC.

The chain carries TRBV29-1 and TRBJ2-1; the match to TRBD2 covers 7 bases. The V gene's germline CDR1 is SQVTM and CDR2 ANQGSEA. The V segment lost 6 bases and the J segment 2 bases; nucleotides outside the gene matches: 13. This CDR3 is 16 amino acids long. As DNA, the CDR3 is TGCAGCGTCAGAAGGGACGGCGGGAGTGCCTACAATGAGCAGTTCTTC. Protein sequence: CSVRRDGGSAYNEQFF.

This clonotype was observed a handful of times. The genes are TRBV11-2 and TRBJ2-1; 8 bases agree with TRBD2. CDR3 length: 16 amino acids. Germline trimming cut 5 bases from V and 3 bases from J; bases unmatched to any gene: 9. CDR1 and CDR2 (germline): SGHAT, FQNNGV. The CDR3 DNA follows: TGTGCCAGCAGCCCTCGCCCGGGACTAGACTACAATGAGCAGTTCTTC. Amino acids: CASSPRPGLDYNEQFF. The whole variable domain, filled in from reference TRBV11-2 and TRBJ2-1, reads EAGVAQSPRYKIIEKRQSVAFWCNPISGHATLYWYQQILGQGPKLLIQFQNNGVVDDSQLPKDRFSAERLKGVDSTLKIQPAKLEDSAVYLCASSPRPGLDYNEQFFGPGTRLTVL.

This clonotype occurred a few times. The chain uses TRBV29-1 and TRBJ2-7; 12 bases line up with TRBD2. Germline V gene lookup returns CDR1 SQVTM and CDR2 ANQGSEA. V was pared by 7 bases and J by 3 bases, with 4 bases of the junction left unmatched. The CDR3 spans 13 residues. DNA of the CDR3: TGCAGCGGTGGGGGACTAGCGGGCTACGAGCAGTACTTC. This translates into CSGGGLAGYEQYF.

Ten or more counts support this clonotype. V gene TRBV9 combines with J gene TRBJ2-2; the match to TRBD2 covers 11 bases. The CDR3 is 19 amino acids. The germline V gene encodes CDR1 SGDLS and CDR2 YYNGEE. Trimming removed 3 bases from V and 0 bases from J; junction bases left unmatched: 10. The CDR3 sequence: CASSASGTSGYSNTGELFF. In DNA, the CDR3 is TGTGCCAGCAGCGCCTCCGGGACTAGCGGTTATTCGAACACCGGGGAGCTGTTTTTT.

This clonotype was seen more than once but under ten times. The chain combines TRBV6-1 with TRBJ2-1, with TRBD2 matching 9 bases. The CDR3 has 16 amino acids. J lost 5 bases, V lost 8 bases, and 13 bases had no gene match. Germline V gene sequence: CDR1 MNHNS, CDR2 SASEGT. CDR3 protein: CASSHPLAGIHNEQFF. The CDR3 DNA sequence: TGTGCCAGCTCTCACCCCCTAGCGGGGATACACAATGAGCAGTTCTTC.

The chain has TRBV20-1 and TRBJ2-7, with D unresolved. This CDR3 is 15 amino acids long. Between the trimmed V and J ends, which lost 0 bases and 3 bases, there was a span of 15 bases. Germline V gene sequence: CDR1 DFQATT, CDR2 SNEGSKA (reference sequence). CDR3 region: CSARDPTPPDYEQYF. DNA for the CDR3: TGCAGTGCTAGAGATCCTACACCCCCCGACTACGAGCAGTACTTC.

The CDR3, as DNA: TGTGCCAGCAGCCGGCTGGGGACAGATACGCAGTATTTT. The encoded protein is CASSRLGTDTQYF. The chain carries TRBV7-9 and TRBJ2-3; D gene ambiguous. The CDR3 extends over 13 amino acids. From germline, CDR1 is SEHNR and CDR2 FQNEAQ (reference sequence). V lost 5 bases, J lost 3 bases, and 9 bases lay in between. The whole variable domain, filled in from reference TRBV7-9 and TRBJ2-3, reads DTGVSQNPRHKITKRGQNVTFRCDPISEHNRLYWYRQTLGQGPEFLTYFQNEAQLEKSRLLSDRFSAERPKGSFSTLEIQRTEQGDSAMYLCASSRLGTDTQYFGPGTRLTVL.

The V call is TRBV20-1, the J call TRBJ2-3; TRBD2 aligns across 7 bases. Per the germline V gene, CDR1 is DFQATT and CDR2 is SNEGSKA (reference sequence). The V and J ends lost 8 bases and 2 bases, in that order; junction bases with no gene match: 7. CDR3 length equals 13 residues. Written as DNA, the CDR3 is TGCAGTCAGACTAGCCCCCACACAGATACGCAGTATTTT. Translating gives CSQTSPHTDTQYF.

This chain links TRBV24-1 with TRBJ2-7; D remains ambiguous. CDR3 length: 12 residues. Germline-derived CDR1 and CDR2 are KGHDR and SFDVKD. The ends were cut back, 2 bases at V and 5 bases at J, with 6 bases in the middle. CDR3 protein: CATSDYGDEQYF. The CDR3 nucleotides are TGTGCCACCAGTGATTACGGCGACGAGCAGTACTTC.

This clonotype was detected many times. The chain is built from TRBV12-3 or TRBV12-4 and TRBJ2-5; 12 bases line up with TRBD2. The CDR3 contains 15 residues. The junction had 5 bases not matched to a gene; V was cut back by 5 bases and J by 4 bases. CDR3 coding DNA: TGTGCCAGCAGTCCTCGACTAGCGGGGGCAGAGACCCAGTACTTC. This encodes CASSPRLAGAETQYF.

The chain's CDR3 is CASSLQRAADYGYTF. The CDR3 nucleotides read TGTGCCAGCAGCTTACAGCGTGCAGCCGATTATGGCTACACCTTC. J is TRBJ1-2 and V is TRBV7-9, with D uncertain. Between the trimmed V and J ends, which lost 2 bases and 5 bases, there was a span of 15 bases. From germline, CDR1 is SEHNR and CDR2 FQNEAQ (reference sequence). The CDR3 is 15 residues long.

V is TRBV4-1 and J is TRBJ1-4; D remains unclear. The CDR3 sequence is 15 residues long. The germline CDR1 and CDR2 sequences are MGHRA and YSYEKL. The V end was cut by 3 bases, the J end by 4 bases, with 12 bases between. CDR3 in DNA: TGCGCCAGCAGCCACCAGACGGCAGTTAATGAAAAACTGTTTTTT. This translates into CASSHQTAVNEKLFF.

The chain recombines TRBV4-1 with TRBJ2-5, with a tentative D call TRBD2 (5 bases). Trimming stripped 0 bases from V and 1 base from J, with 12 bases between. The CDR3 is made up of 16 amino acids. Germline loops: CDR1 MGHRA, CDR2 YSYEKL. CDR3 sequence: CASSQEYRGFQETQYF. The CDR3 DNA is TGCGCCAGCAGCCAAGAGTACCGCGGGTTCCAAGAGACCCAGTACTTC.

Turning to this clonotype: One end of the junction is discordant with germline, which a read error may explain. The genes are TRBV28 and TRBJ2-7, with 7 bases fitting TRBD1. The CDR3 runs to 13 residues. The germline gives CDR1 MDHEN, CDR2 SYDVKM. CDR3 nucleotides: TGTGCCAGCAGCCGAGAATGGACAGGCCTCCGGGACTTC. This encodes CASSREWTGLRDF.

This clonotype was picked up many times. V is TRBV20-1 and J is TRBJ2-7; no clear D. V dropped 6 bases and J dropped 0 bases, with 15 bases sitting between them. This CDR3 comprises 14 residues. The V gene's germline CDR1 is DFQATT and CDR2 SNEGSKA (reference sequence). The CDR3 sequence: CSAPLYESSYEQYF. The CDR3 DNA is TGCAGTGCCCCCCTGTATGAGAGCTCCTACGAGCAGTACTTC.